Presented here are 20 T cell receptor beta chains from one specimen sequenced in a study of spatial heterogeneity in lung cancer. Whole-study findings and limits: The study found that expanded intratumoral alpha and beta TCR counts tracked tumor mutation counts.

Time point meaning: sample taken at primary tumor resection. TCRdb recomputed calls from the 5' RACE reads with MiXCR, one row per CDR3 protein. The table has about 10,000 distinct CDR3 sequences, 9% to 14% seen once. These receptors have no identified antigens. Source: lung tumor tissue, taken at surgery. These receptors all stem from a female donor with early-stage non-small cell lung cancer.

V is TRBV29-1 and J is TRBJ2-7; 14 nucleotides line up with TRBD2. Germline V gives CDR1 SQVTM, CDR2 ANQGSEA. The CDR3 consists of 16 residues. V was pared by 3 bases and J by 3 bases, with 7 bases of the junction left unmatched. The DNA for the CDR3 is TGCAGCGTTGAGTTTGGGACTAGCGGGAGTAACTACGAGCAGTACTTC. Translated: CSVEFGTSGSNYEQYF.

A few counts support this clonotype. The chain joins TRBV9 to TRBJ2-1; D is ambiguous. Trimming took off 0 bases at V and 5 bases at J, with 9 bases between the two ends. The CDR3 length is 14 residues. Germline CDR1 SGDLS, CDR2 YYNGEE. Here the CDR3 reads CASSVGWGNNEQFF. The CDR3, as DNA: TGTGCCAGCAGCGTAGGCTGGGGAAACAATGAGCAGTTCTTC.

This clonotype is medium-sized by share. The chain carries TRBV20-1 and TRBJ2-1; D is perhaps TRBD1 (6 bases). CDR3 length equals 15 residues. Trimming took off 0 bases at V and 3 bases at J, with 12 bases between the two ends. The germline V gene encodes CDR1 DFQATT and CDR2 SNEGSKA (reference sequence). CDR3 DNA sequence: TGCAGTGCTAGAGATCCAGGACAGCACTACAATGAGCAGTTCTTC. Its translation is CSARDPGQHYNEQFF.

This clonotype was found many times. The rearrangement links TRBV20-1 to TRBJ1-5; 8 nucleotides match TRBD1. This CDR3 is 14 amino acids long. Germline CDR1 reads DFQATT; CDR2 reads SNEGSKA (reference sequence). Trimming cost V 5 bases and J 5 bases; bases outside gene matches: 8. Written as DNA, the CDR3 is TGCAGTGCTCCCCGGACAGGGTCGGATCAGCCCCAGCATTTT. Translating it yields CSAPRTGSDQPQHF.

By its share, this clonotype is medium-sized. The V and J genes are TRBV7-9 and TRBJ1-5, with 8 bases fitting TRBD1. CDR3 length: 18 residues. From germline, CDR1 is SEHNR and CDR2 FQNEAQ (reference sequence). V shed 1 base, J shed 0 bases, and the junction held 8 bases outside the gene matches. The CDR3 coding sequence is TGTGCCAGCAGCTTAGAGGGACAGGTGGGCTATAGCAATCAGCCCCAGCATTTT. Its translation is CASSLEGQVGYSNQPQHF. Together with reference TRBV7-9 and TRBJ1-5, the CDR3 gives the full variable domain: DTGVSQNPRHKITKRGQNVTFRCDPISEHNRLYWYRQTLGQGPEFLTYFQNEAQLEKSRLLSDRFSAERPKGSFSTLEIQRTEQGDSAMYLCASSLEGQVGYSNQPQHFGDGTRLSIL.

The chain combines TRBV30 with TRBJ2-1; the D gene is possibly TRBD2 (5 bases). Germline V gene data show CDR1 as GTSNPN and CDR2 as SVGIG (reference sequence). The CDR3 extends over 13 amino acids. Trimming took 2 bases from V and 7 from J, leaving 12 bases between them. The CDR3 region is CAWSIGRVNEQFF. In nucleotides, the CDR3 is TGTGCCTGGAGTATTGGGAGAGTAAATGAGCAGTTCTTC.

The table lists this clonotype with many counts. The genes are TRBV7-2 and TRBJ1-5; D is unclear. In germline, CDR1 is SGHTA, CDR2 FQGNSA. This CDR3 has 15 residues. V lost 5 bases and J lost 0, with 11 bases in between. CDR3 sequence (DNA): TGTGCCAGCAGCGCCCCCGGCGATAGCAATCAGCCCCAGCATTTT. Protein product: CASSAPGDSNQPQHF.

The chain couples TRBV11-2 to TRBJ2-7; D not certain. V lost 2 bases and J 0 bases, leaving 8 bases between the germline ends. Germline CDR1 SGHAT, CDR2 FQNNGV. The CDR3 runs to 14 residues. The CDR3 loop reads CASSLTGVSYEQYF. In DNA, the CDR3 is TGTGCCAGCAGCTTAACGGGTGTCTCCTACGAGCAGTACTTC.

There are a few counts of this clonotype. The chain couples TRBV5-1 to TRBJ2-3, with 7 bases fitting TRBD1. This CDR3 has 17 residues. The germline CDR1 and CDR2 sequences are SGHRS and YFSETQ. The V gene end was trimmed by 0 bases and the J gene end by 3 bases; junction bases not matched to a gene: 10. The DNA for the CDR3 is TGCGCCAGCAGCTTGGCGTCTACAGGGGTGGGTACAGATACGCAGTATTTT. Amino acids: CASSLASTGVGTDTQYF.

The chain is built from TRBV6-1 and TRBJ1-2, with a tentative D call TRBD1 (5 bases). V gave up 7 bases and J gave up 5 bases, with 23 bases separating them. Germline assignment: CDR1 MNHNS and CDR2 SASEGT. This CDR3 comprises 16 residues. The CDR3 DNA is TGTGCCAGCACCGCCGGGGCAGCGCCTCTCCCTTATGGCTACACCTTC. This encodes CASTAGAAPLPYGYTF.

V usage is TRBV7-2 and J usage is TRBJ1-2; D is ambiguous. Per the germline V gene, CDR1 is SGHTA and CDR2 is FQGNSA. The V and J ends lost 1 base and 2 bases respectively, with 11 bases between them. This CDR3 comprises 15 residues. The CDR3 here is CASSLGGSQNYGYTF. The CDR3 DNA is TGTGCCAGCAGCTTAGGAGGTTCGCAGAACTATGGCTACACCTTC.

The chain is built from TRBV20-1 and TRBJ1-2; a possible D gene is TRBD1 (6 bases). The CDR3 has 14 amino acids. Trimming took 5 bases from V and 0 from J, leaving 13 bases between them. The germline gives CDR1 DFQATT, CDR2 SNEGSKA (reference sequence). The CDR3 protein is CSASQGIANYGYTF. The CDR3 region has the DNA TGCAGTGCTTCGCAGGGGATTGCTAACTATGGCTACACCTTC.

V is TRBV18 and J is TRBJ2-5; the match to TRBD2 covers 7 bases. V was clipped by 6 bases and J by 5 bases; unmatched bases: 6. Germline CDR1 KGHSH, CDR2 LQKENI. This CDR3 spans 13 amino acids. CDR3 in amino acids: CASSPTSQETQYF. DNA for the CDR3: TGTGCCAGCTCTCCGACTAGCCAGGAGACCCAGTACTTC.

This clonotype was detected only a few times. CDR3 residues: CASSQAWTGLGITEAFF. The CDR3 bases are TGTGCCAGCAGCCAAGCTTGGACAGGCCTAGGAATCACTGAAGCTTTCTTT. The V and J genes are TRBV4-2 and TRBJ1-1; 7 bases map to TRBD1. CDR3 length: 17 residues. V gave up 1 base and J gave up 4 bases; unmatched junction bases: 12. Germline CDR1 is LGHNA and CDR2 is YNFKEQ.

By its share, this clonotype is medium-sized (0.01 to 0.1%). The chain uses TRBV28 and TRBJ2-2; the match to TRBD2 covers 13 bases. This CDR3 is built from 15 residues. J lost 4 bases, V lost 5 bases, and 1 base had no gene match. From germline, CDR1 is MDHEN and CDR2 SYDVKM. Here the CDR3 DNA reads TGTGCCAGCAGTAGACTAGCGGGAGGCACCGGGGAGCTGTTTTTT. Amino acid sequence: CASSRLAGGTGELFF.

This clonotype was seen repeatedly, ten times or more. The V and J genes are TRBV28 and TRBJ2-3, with a possible D match to TRBD2 (6 bases). This CDR3 contains 16 residues. Trimming left V 3 bases short and J 1 base short, with 14 bases between. The germline V gene has CDR1 MDHEN and CDR2 SYDVKM. DNA of the CDR3: TGTGCCAGCAGTTTTTTCGGCGGGATCCGCACAGATACGCAGTATTTT. Residues: CASSFFGGIRTDTQYF.

This clonotype was observed many times. The chain joins TRBV7-8 to TRBJ2-1, with 9 nucleotides matching TRBD2. V lost 5 bases to trimming and J lost 1 base; unmatched junction nucleotides: 15. This CDR3 region has 19 residues. Germline values: CDR1 SGHVS, CDR2 FQNEAQ. The CDR3 protein is CASSPSASGILRSYNEQFF. CDR3 DNA sequence: TGTGCCAGCAGCCCGTCGGCTAGCGGGATCTTGAGGTCCTACAATGAGCAGTTCTTC.

This chain joins TRBV20-1 and TRBJ1-2; TRBD1 is a possible D gene (5 bases). The CDR3 totals 15 residues. V was cut by 6 bases and J by 4 bases, with 21 bases left in between. The V gene's germline CDR1 is DFQATT and CDR2 SNEGSKA (reference sequence). CDR3 in DNA: TGCAGTGCCACTGAAGGAGGGGCGATGGGCTATGGCTACACCTTC. Translation gives CSATEGGAMGYGYTF.

This clonotype has just a few counts. CDR3 sequence: CASSEFWTVEKLFF. The CDR3 region has the DNA TGTGCCAGCAGTGAATTCTGGACAGTTGAAAAACTGTTTTTT. J is TRBJ1-4 and V is TRBV6-1, with D maybe TRBD1 (6 bases). V lost 2 bases and J 7 bases, leaving 11 bases between the germline ends. The CDR3 contains 14 residues. Germline loops: CDR1 MNHNS, CDR2 SASEGT.

This clonotype is deemed medium-sized. The chain carries TRBV7-2 and TRBJ2-7, with TRBD2 matching over 11 bases. The CDR3 is 15 residues long. The V gene end was trimmed by 5 bases and the J gene end by 0 bases; junction bases not matched to a gene: 3. CDR1 SGHTA and CDR2 FQGNSA come from the germline V gene. This CDR3 reads CASSPLAGDSYEQYF. The CDR3 DNA reads as TGTGCCAGCAGCCCACTAGCGGGGGACTCCTACGAGCAGTACTTC.